Listed here are 30 T cell receptor beta chains from one sample, sequenced in a study of T cells in Graves' hyperthyroidism and ophthalmopathy. RNA transcripts were the template for amplifying TCR beta CDR3 regions. The HTBI primer set served for first-round RT-PCR of the TCR CDR3. TCRdb re-derived calls from the multiplex PCR reads in MiXCR, one entry per CDR3 protein. The data hold some 650,000 distinct CDR3 sequences, with about a sixth observed a single time. Sample: blood. The source of these receptors is a woman aged 40 to 49 with Graves' ophthalmopathy.

The CDR3 nucleotides are TGTGCCAGCAGCTTATATGGGTTTGACAGTACTCGTGAAAAACTGTTTTTT. Residues: CASSLYGFDSTREKLFF. The V gene is TRBV7-9, the J gene TRBJ1-4, with D perhaps TRBD1 (5 bases). The germline V gene encodes CDR1 SEHNR and CDR2 FQNEAQ (reference sequence). The CDR3 is made up of 17 amino acids. V lost 2 bases, J lost 7 bases, and 20 bases lay in between. The full variable domain, rest sourced from reference TRBV7-9 and TRBJ1-4, is DTGVSQNPRHKITKRGQNVTFRCDPISEHNRLYWYRQTLGQGPEFLTYFQNEAQLEKSRLLSDRFSAERPKGSFSTLEIQRTEQGDSAMYLCASSLYGFDSTREKLFFGSGTQLSVL.

This sequence joins TRBV11-2 and TRBJ2-5; TRBD1 matches at 9 bases. Germline lookup yields CDR1 SGHAT and CDR2 FQNNGV. The CDR3 spans 14 residues. Losses at the gene ends were 8 bases for V and 5 bases for J; bases not matched to a gene: 9. Written as DNA, the CDR3 is TGTGCCAGCGGCGCGGGACAGGGCTGGGAGACCCAGTACTTC. As protein: CASGAGQGWETQYF.

This clonotype has only a few counts. The chain joins TRBV5-6 to TRBJ2-5; 9 bases fit TRBD2. The CDR3 sequence is 15 residues long. J gave up 1 base and V 4 bases, and 5 bases lay outside the gene matches. Per the germline V gene, CDR1 is SGHDT and CDR2 is YYEEEE. Written as DNA, the CDR3 is TGTGCCAGCAGCGTAACTAGCGGGTTCCAAGAGACCCAGTACTTC. As protein: CASSVTSGFQETQYF. Complete variable domain (other parts from reference TRBV5-6 and TRBJ2-5): DAGVTQSPTHLIKTRGQQVTLRCSPKSGHDTVSWYQQALGQGPQFIFQYYEEEERQRGNFPDRFSGHQFPNYSSELNVNALLLGDSALYLCASSVTSGFQETQYFGPGTRLLVL.

This clonotype has ten or more counts. The genes are TRBV12-3 or TRBV12-4 and TRBJ2-7; D possibly matches TRBD1 or TRBD2 (5 bases each). V was cut by 5 bases and J by 6 bases, with 14 bases left in between. The CDR3 is made up of 13 amino acids. Here the CDR3 DNA reads TGTGCCAGCAGTCCCGGGACGCCGAGCGAGCAGTACTTC. Encoded protein: CASSPGTPSEQYF.

This clonotype was found many times. The chain recombines TRBV7-9 with TRBJ2-1; 9 nucleotides align to TRBD2. Germline CDR1 and CDR2: SEHNR and FQNEAQ (reference sequence). V shed 2 bases, J shed 8 bases, and the junction held 7 bases outside the gene matches. The CDR3 loop spans 15 amino acids. In DNA form, the CDR3 reads TGTGCCAGCAGCTTATCGGGACTAGCTTCTTATGAGCAGTTCTTC. This translates into CASSLSGLASYEQFF. Based on the CDR3 plus reference TRBV7-9 and TRBJ2-1, the full variable domain is DTGVSQNPRHKITKRGQNVTFRCDPISEHNRLYWYRQTLGQGPEFLTYFQNEAQLEKSRLLSDRFSAERPKGSFSTLEIQRTEQGDSAMYLCASSLSGLASYEQFFGPGTRLTVL.

This clonotype was found many times. The rearrangement joins TRBV2 to TRBJ2-3; perhaps D is TRBD1 or TRBD2 (5 bases each). Per the germline V gene, CDR1 is SNHLY and CDR2 is FYNNEI. The CDR3 has 15 amino acids. The V and J ends lost 6 bases and 4 bases respectively, with 17 bases between them. This CDR3 reads CASSQDSRGADTQYF. CDR3 DNA sequence: TGTGCCAGCAGCCAGGACTCGAGGGGTGCAGATACGCAGTATTTT. Supplemented by reference TRBV2 and TRBJ2-3, the full variable domain reads EPEVTQTPSHQVTQMGQEVILRCVPISNHLYFYWYRQILGQKVEFLVSFYNNEISEKSEIFDDQFSVERPDGSNFTLKIRSTKLEDSAMYFCASSQDSRGADTQYFGPGTRLTVL.

The chain links TRBV27 to TRBJ1-6, with D maybe TRBD1 (5 bases). V gave up 6 bases and J gave up 9 bases, with 12 bases separating them. The V gene's germline CDR1 is MNHEY and CDR2 SMNVEV (reference sequence). The CDR3 consists of 13 residues. The CDR3 reads CASSTQGGSPLHF. The CDR3 coding sequence is TGTGCCAGCAGCACCCAGGGAGGTTCACCCCTCCACTTT.

The gene calls are TRBV7-6 and TRBJ2-1; D is possibly TRBD1 or TRBD2 (7 bases each). This CDR3 is 20 amino acids long. In germline, CDR1 is SGHVS, CDR2 FNYEAQ. Trimming pared 2 bases from V and 1 base from J, leaving 24 bases between. For the CDR3, the DNA is TGTGCCAGCAGCTTATTTGAAGGCGAGGGAGGGGGCCGGTCCTACAATGAGCAGTTCTTC. It is translated as CASSLFEGEGGGRSYNEQFF.

The chain carries TRBV28 and TRBJ2-1, with 11 bases matching TRBD2. J gave up 4 bases and V 5 bases, and 10 bases lay outside the gene matches. Germline V lookup: CDR1 MDHEN, CDR2 SYDVKM. The length of the CDR3 is 17 residues. The CDR3 loop reads CASSAPGTSGYYNEQFF. For the CDR3, the DNA is TGTGCCAGCAGTGCCCCCGGGACTAGCGGTTATTACAATGAGCAGTTCTTC.

The chain carries TRBV5-1 and TRBJ1-4; tentatively, D is TRBD1 (6 bases). Germline V CDR1 and CDR2: SGHRS, YFSETQ. This CDR3 is built from 16 residues. V was trimmed by 0 bases and J by 8 bases, leaving 17 bases between them. The CDR3 sequence: CASSLDPDRSLEKLFF. The DNA for the CDR3 is TGCGCCAGCAGCTTGGATCCGGACAGAAGCCTAGAAAAACTGTTTTTT.

This clonotype was detected many times. J is TRBJ2-1 and V is TRBV20-1; the D gene is possibly TRBD1 (6 bases). This CDR3 has 15 amino acids. Germline V CDR1 and CDR2: DFQATT, SNEGSKA (reference sequence). Trimming took 1 base from V and 8 from J, leaving 18 bases between them. The CDR3 loop reads CSARVAAGAIYEQFF. The CDR3 DNA is TGCAGTGCTAGAGTCGCAGCAGGGGCGATCTATGAGCAGTTCTTC.

There are many counts of this clonotype. The chain links TRBV2 to TRBJ2-5; D remains ambiguous. The CDR3 is 12 amino acids. Looked up from germline, CDR1 is SNHLY and CDR2 is FYNNEI. V dropped 10 bases and J dropped 4 bases, with 13 bases sitting between them. The CDR3 DNA is TGTGCCACCCGACCTACTGGAGAGACCCAGTACTTC. Its translation is CATRPTGETQYF.

In its sample, this clonotype was seen many times. The chain recombines TRBV27 with TRBJ2-7, with D perhaps matching TRBD2 (7 bases). This CDR3 contains 13 residues. With 3 bases removed from V and 6 bases from J, the gap between germline ends came to 12 bases. Per the germline V gene, CDR1 is MNHEY and CDR2 is SMNVEV (reference sequence). The CDR3 coding sequence is TGTGCCAGCAGTTTTGCGGGGGCCGGCGAGCAGTACTTC. Amino acid sequence: CASSFAGAGEQYF.

This clonotype was observed many times. The rearrangement uses TRBV7-9 and TRBJ2-7, with 8 positions matching TRBD2. The junction had 13 bases not matched to a gene; V was cut back by 5 bases and J by 4 bases. CDR3 length: 16 amino acids. Germline lookup yields CDR1 SEHNR and CDR2 FQNEAQ (reference sequence). The CDR3 coding sequence is TGTGCCAGCAGCCCAGGGGATTTAGCGGGGCTATACGAGCAGTACTTC. It codes for CASSPGDLAGLYEQYF.

This clonotype showed up many times. The chain has TRBV3-1 and TRBJ2-7; 8 positions match TRBD2. Trimming took 4 bases from V and 6 from J; bases not matched to a gene: 11. There are 15 residues in the CDR3. CDR1 is LGHDT, CDR2 YNNKEL, per germline (reference sequence). The CDR3 sequence: CASSLRTSPWGEQYF. As DNA, the CDR3 is TGTGCCAGCAGCCTTAGGACTAGCCCCTGGGGCGAGCAGTACTTC.

CDR3 residues: CASTRATGVYEQYF. The CDR3 nucleotides read TGTGCCAGCACCCGGGCGACAGGGGTCTACGAGCAGTACTTC. The rearrangement links TRBV6-1 to TRBJ2-7; 8 bases are shared with TRBD1. V trimming: 7 bases; J trimming: 3 bases; junction bases outside the gene matches: 8. Germline-derived CDR1 and CDR2 are MNHNS and SASEGT. This CDR3 contains 14 residues.

This clonotype was seen a few times. This chain uses TRBV6-2 or TRBV6-3 with TRBJ2-3; TRBD2 aligns across 13 bases. Germline CDR1 reads MNHEY; CDR2 reads SVGEGT. The CDR3 is 17 residues long. With V trimmed by 4 bases and J by 4 bases, 8 bases remained unmatched. The DNA for the CDR3 is TGTGCCAGCAGTTCGGGACTAGCGGGGAAAAGCGCAGATACGCAGTATTTT. Translation gives CASSSGLAGKSADTQYF.

With respect to this clonotype: A much larger clone sits a single nucleotide away, making a read error possible. The genes are TRBV3-1 and TRBJ1-1; tentatively, D is TRBD1 (6 bases). The CDR3 is made up of 11 amino acids. The germline CDR1 and CDR2 sequences are LGHDT and YNNKEL (reference sequence). The V and J ends lost 1 base and 10 bases respectively, with 7 bases between them. This CDR3 reads CASSQGGAAFF. In DNA, the CDR3 is TGTGCCAGCAGCCAAGGGGGGGCAGCTTTCTTT.

This rearrangement joins TRBV2 to TRBJ2-7; perhaps TRBD2 as D (7 bases). Germline-derived CDR1 and CDR2 are SNHLY and FYNNEI. The CDR3 is 15 amino acids. Between the trimmed V and J ends, which lost 6 bases and 6 bases, there was a span of 21 bases. The CDR3 loop reads CASRTVAGARGEQYF. In DNA, the CDR3 is TGTGCCAGCAGAACGGTGGCGGGGGCGCGCGGCGAGCAGTACTTC.

In this sample, this clonotype turned up many times. This chain joins TRBV7-9 and TRBJ2-5; D call uncertain. The CDR3 spans 15 residues. V lost 1 base and J lost 0, with 9 bases in between. In germline, CDR1 is SEHNR, CDR2 FQNEAQ (reference sequence). This CDR3 reads CASSLETAYQETQYF. As DNA, the CDR3 is TGTGCCAGCAGCTTAGAGACGGCGTACCAAGAGACCCAGTACTTC.

Comments on this clonotype: A clone one base away is much larger, so this may be a read error. The rearrangement uses TRBV5-1 and TRBJ2-3; D possibly uses TRBD1 or TRBD2 (7 bases each). The CDR3 has 14 amino acids. Germline loops: CDR1 SGHRS, CDR2 YFSETQ. CDR3 amino acids: CASSLSSGTDAQYF. The CDR3 DNA sequence: TGCGCCAGCAGCTTGTCCAGCGGGACAGATGCGCAGTATTTT.

The genes are TRBV19 and TRBJ2-2, with D maybe TRBD2 (5 bases). Germline V gene lookup returns CDR1 LNHDA and CDR2 SQIVND (reference sequence). The CDR3 length is 15 residues. Trimming stripped 3 bases from V and 3 bases from J, with 11 bases between. Written as DNA, the CDR3 is TGTGCCAGTAGTATGGGCGGGCGAGACACCGGGGAGCTGTTTTTT. Its protein is CASSMGGRDTGELFF.

V usage is TRBV5-1 and J usage is TRBJ2-3, with TRBD1 as a possible D gene (6 bases). CDR1 and CDR2 from the germline V gene are SGHRS and YFSETQ. The CDR3 consists of 14 residues. V lost 0 bases and J lost 5, with 10 bases in between. CDR3 sequence: CASSLGQAGDTQYF. The DNA for the CDR3 is TGCGCCAGCAGCTTGGGACAGGCTGGAGATACGCAGTATTTT.

This chain joins TRBV19 and TRBJ1-5; D is undetermined. Germline values: CDR1 LNHDA, CDR2 SQIVND (reference sequence). Trimming took 2 bases from V and 7 from J, leaving 15 bases between them. The CDR3 extends over 15 amino acids. DNA for the CDR3: TGTGCCAGTAGTATAATTTCCCCCAACGGGCAGCCCCAGCATTTT. Its protein product is CASSIISPNGQPQHF.

The CDR3 reads CASSYWTGTTGANVLTF. The CDR3 nucleotides are TGTGCCAGCAGTTACTGGACAGGAACGACTGGGGCCAACGTCCTGACTTTC. This chain links TRBV6-5 with TRBJ2-6, with 7 bases aligning to TRBD1. The CDR3 runs 17 residues. The trim removed 1 base at V and 2 bases at J, leaving 5 bases unmatched. Germline V CDR1 and CDR2: MNHEY, SVGAGI.

V usage is TRBV2 and J usage is TRBJ2-2, with D hard to call. The V and J ends lost 7 bases and 1 base respectively, with 7 bases between them. CDR3 size: 13 residues. The germline V gene has CDR1 SNHLY and CDR2 FYNNEI. The CDR3 sequence: CASTQENTGELFF. The CDR3 nucleotides read TGTGCCAGCACCCAGGAGAACACCGGGGAGCTGTTTTTT.

In regard to this clonotype: Because the CDR3 is missing its conserved closing phenylalanine or tryptophan, this is likely a read error. This chain links TRBV18 with TRBJ1-1; D gene ambiguous. Germline-derived CDR1 and CDR2 are KGHSH and LQKENI. V was pared by 1 base and J by 0 bases, with 6 bases between. CDR3 length equals 14 residues. The CDR3 protein is CASSPQGLNTEAFL. In DNA form, the CDR3 reads TGTGCCAGCTCACCACAGGGTTTGAACACTGAAGCTTTCCTT.

This clonotype was seen at least ten times. V gene TRBV28 combines with J gene TRBJ1-5; 8 bases fit TRBD1. This CDR3 has 15 residues. V was clipped by 4 bases and J by 1 base; unmatched bases: 3. The germline CDR1 and CDR2 sequences are MDHEN and SYDVKM. The CDR3 loop is CASSYAGGSNQPQHF. As DNA, the CDR3 is TGTGCCAGCAGTTATGCAGGGGGCAGCAATCAGCCCCAGCATTTT.

About this clonotype itself: This clone may be a read error of a much larger clone one base away. This chain links TRBV10-3 with TRBJ1-5; the D is unclear. Trimming took 3 bases from V and 0 from J, leaving 6 bases between them. The CDR3 has 14 amino acids. Germline-derived CDR1 and CDR2 are ENHRY and SYGVKD. The CDR3 spells CAISELHSNQPQHF. The DNA of the CDR3 is TGTGCCATCAGTGAACTACATAGCAATCAGCCCCAGCATTTT.

This clonotype was observed at least ten times. The V gene is TRBV28, the J gene TRBJ2-1; 7 nucleotides match TRBD2. Germline assignment: CDR1 MDHEN and CDR2 SYDVKM. The length of the CDR3 is 17 residues. J was trimmed by 1 base and V by 5 bases; bases with no gene match: 11. In nucleotides, the CDR3 is TGTGCCAGCAGTAGTCACCTACTAGCGTCTTCCTACAATGAGCAGTTCTTC. As protein: CASSSHLLASSYNEQFF.